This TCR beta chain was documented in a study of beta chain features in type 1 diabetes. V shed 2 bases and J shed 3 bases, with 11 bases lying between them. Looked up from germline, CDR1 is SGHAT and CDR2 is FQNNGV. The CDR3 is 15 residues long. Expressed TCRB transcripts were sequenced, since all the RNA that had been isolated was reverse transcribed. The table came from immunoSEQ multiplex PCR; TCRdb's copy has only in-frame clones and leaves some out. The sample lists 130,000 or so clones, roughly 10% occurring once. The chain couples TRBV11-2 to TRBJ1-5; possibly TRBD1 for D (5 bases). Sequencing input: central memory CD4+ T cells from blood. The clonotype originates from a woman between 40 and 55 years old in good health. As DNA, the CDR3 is TGTGCCAGCAGCTTAACTGGGGGGTCCAATCAGCCCCAGCATTTT. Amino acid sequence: CASSLTGGSNQPQHF.